The T cell receptor beta chain under discussion was sequenced for a study of OX40 agonist ivuxolimab in advanced cancers. Study details: The diagnoses of dose-escalation patients were hepatocellular carcinoma, melanoma, renal cell or head and neck cancer. Those enrolled were roughly 80% male, with a mean age of approximately 60 years and ages from about 20 to 85.

Whole-study findings and limits: People who partly responded at 0.1-3.0 mg/kg had some of the least clonal expansion seen.

This table comes from immunoSEQ multiplex PCR, and its TCRdb copy is limited to in-frame clones, with some not included. Of tens of thousands of clones in the sample, around 90% were seen once. Comments on this clone: Its antigen is still unknown.

V gave up 6 bases and J gave up 9 bases; unmatched junction bases: 10. The germline gives CDR1 MRHNA, CDR2 SNTAGT. The CDR3 has 16 residues. Here the sequenced sample was CD4+ or CD8+ T cells sorted from blood, taken in a trial of the OX40 agonist ivuxolimab. This clonotype was obtained from an adult with an advanced solid tumor such as melanoma, head and neck, liver or kidney cancer. The V call is TRBV6-4, the J call TRBJ2-1; 14 bases line up with TRBD2. The CDR3: CASSPGTSGRRGEQFF. CDR3 in DNA: TGTGCCAGCAGCCCCGGGACTAGCGGGAGACGAGGTGAGCAGTTCTTC.